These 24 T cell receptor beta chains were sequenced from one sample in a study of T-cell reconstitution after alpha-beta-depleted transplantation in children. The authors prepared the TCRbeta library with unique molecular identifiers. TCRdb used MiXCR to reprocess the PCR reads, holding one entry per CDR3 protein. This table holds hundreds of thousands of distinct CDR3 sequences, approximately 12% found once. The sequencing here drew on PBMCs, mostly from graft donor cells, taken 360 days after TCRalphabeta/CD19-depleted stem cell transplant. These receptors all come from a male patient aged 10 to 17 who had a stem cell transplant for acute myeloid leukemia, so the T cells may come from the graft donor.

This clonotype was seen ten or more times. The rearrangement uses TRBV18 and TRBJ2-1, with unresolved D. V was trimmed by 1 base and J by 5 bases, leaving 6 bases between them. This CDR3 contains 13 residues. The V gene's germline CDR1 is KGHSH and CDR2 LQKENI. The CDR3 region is CASSPLENNEQFF. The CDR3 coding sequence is TGTGCCAGCTCACCACTAGAGAACAATGAGCAGTTCTTC.

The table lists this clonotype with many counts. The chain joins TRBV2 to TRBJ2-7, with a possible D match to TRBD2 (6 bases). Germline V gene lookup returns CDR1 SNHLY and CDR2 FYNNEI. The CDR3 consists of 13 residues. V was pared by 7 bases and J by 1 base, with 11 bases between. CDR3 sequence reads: CASTHGTSYEQYF. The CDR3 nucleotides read TGTGCCAGCACCCACGGGACTTCCTACGAGCAGTACTTC.

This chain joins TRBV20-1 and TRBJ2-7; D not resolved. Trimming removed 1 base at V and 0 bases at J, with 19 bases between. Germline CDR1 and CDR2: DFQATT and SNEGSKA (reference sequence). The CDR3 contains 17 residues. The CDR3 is CSARGLGRSPHSYEQYF. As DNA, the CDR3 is TGCAGTGCTAGAGGGCTGGGCCGCAGCCCTCACTCCTACGAGCAGTACTTC.

The CDR3: CSARAGVGLAKNIQYF. CDR3 nucleotides: TGCAGTGCTAGAGCCGGGGTTGGACTAGCCAAAAACATTCAGTACTTC. The chain uses TRBV20-1 and TRBJ2-4, with a tentative D call TRBD2 (5 bases). The CDR3 is 16 amino acids. Between the trimmed V and J ends, which lost 1 base and 0 bases, there was a span of 13 bases. CDR1 DFQATT and CDR2 SNEGSKA come from the germline V gene (reference sequence).

The CDR3 nucleotides are TGTGCCTGGAGCGCCGACAGTCTTTCCTACGAGCAGTACTTC. This sequence encodes CAWSADSLSYEQYF. V gene TRBV30 combines with J gene TRBJ2-7; TRBD1 is a possible D gene (5 bases). This CDR3 contains 14 residues. The ends were cut back, 3 bases at V and 1 base at J, with 13 bases in the middle. Germline lookup yields CDR1 GTSNPN and CDR2 SVGIG (reference sequence). Filled out from reference TRBV30 and TRBJ2-7, the complete variable domain reads SQTIHQWPATLVQPVGSPLSLECTVEGTSNPNLYWYRQAAGRGLQLLFYSVGIGQISSEVPQNLSASRPQDRQFILSSKKLLLSDSGFYLCAWSADSLSYEQYFGPGTRLTVT.

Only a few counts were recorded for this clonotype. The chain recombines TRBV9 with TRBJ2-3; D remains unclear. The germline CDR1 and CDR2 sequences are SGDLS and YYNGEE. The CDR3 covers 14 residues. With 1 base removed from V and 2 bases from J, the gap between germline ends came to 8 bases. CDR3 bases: TGTGCCAGCAGCGTACGCCCGTTCACAGATACGCAGTATTTT. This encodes CASSVRPFTDTQYF.

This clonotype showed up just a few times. The CDR3 DNA sequence: TGCAGCGTTCTGGGGAGGGGCAGTCCCTACGAGCAGTACTTC. Residues: CSVLGRGSPYEQYF. The rearrangement uses TRBV29-1 and TRBJ2-7; TRBD2 matches 7 bases. The CDR3 runs to 14 residues. V trimming: 5 bases; J trimming: 2 bases; junction bases outside the gene matches: 9. Per germline, CDR1 SQVTM and CDR2 ANQGSEA.

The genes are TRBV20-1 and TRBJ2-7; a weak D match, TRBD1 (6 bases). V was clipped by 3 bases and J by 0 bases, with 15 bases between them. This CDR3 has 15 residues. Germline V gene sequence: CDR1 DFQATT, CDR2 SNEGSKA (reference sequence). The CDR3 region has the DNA TGCAGTGCTAGCAACCTAGGGGGAGCCTCCTACGAGCAGTACTTC. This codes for CSASNLGGASYEQYF.

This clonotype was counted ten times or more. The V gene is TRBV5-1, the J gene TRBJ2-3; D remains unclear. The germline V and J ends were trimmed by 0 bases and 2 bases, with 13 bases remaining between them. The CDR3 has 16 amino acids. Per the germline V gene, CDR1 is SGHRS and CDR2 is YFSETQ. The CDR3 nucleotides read TGCGCCAGCAGCTTGGGCCCGTCCAGAATCACAGATACGCAGTATTTT. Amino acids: CASSLGPSRITDTQYF.

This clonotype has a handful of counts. The CDR3 DNA is TGTGCCAGCCGGGACGCTTCTGGAAACACCATATATTTT. Residues: CASRDASGNTIYF. V is TRBV12-3 or TRBV12-4 and J is TRBJ1-3; D perhaps matches TRBD1 (5 bases). V was pared by 8 bases and J by 1 base, with 9 bases between. The CDR3 contains 13 residues.

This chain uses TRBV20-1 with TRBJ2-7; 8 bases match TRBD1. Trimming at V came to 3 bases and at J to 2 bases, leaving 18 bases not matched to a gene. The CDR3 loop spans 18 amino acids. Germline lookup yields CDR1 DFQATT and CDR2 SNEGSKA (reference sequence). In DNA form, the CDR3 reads TGCAGTGCTAGTTCCCGGGACAGGCTCGAGTTGAGAGCCTACGAGCAGTACTTC. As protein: CSASSRDRLELRAYEQYF.

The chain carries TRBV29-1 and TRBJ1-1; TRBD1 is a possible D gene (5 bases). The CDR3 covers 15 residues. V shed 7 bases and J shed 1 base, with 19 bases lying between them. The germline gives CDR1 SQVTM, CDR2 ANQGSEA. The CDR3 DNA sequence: TGCAGCGCCTTACGCAAAGCGGGGACGAACACTGAAGCTTTCTTT. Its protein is CSALRKAGTNTEAFF.

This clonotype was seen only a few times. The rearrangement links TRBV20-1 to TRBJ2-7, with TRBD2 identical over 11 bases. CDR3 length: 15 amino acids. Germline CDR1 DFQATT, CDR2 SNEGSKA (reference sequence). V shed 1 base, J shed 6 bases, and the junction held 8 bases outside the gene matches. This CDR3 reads CSARARLAGFIEQYF. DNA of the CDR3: TGCAGTGCTAGAGCCCGACTAGCGGGGTTCATCGAGCAGTACTTC.

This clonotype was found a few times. In DNA, the CDR3 is TGTGCCACCAGTGATTCAACGGAGTATACAGATACGCAGTATTTT. It translates to CATSDSTEYTDTQYF. The V call is TRBV24-1, the J call TRBJ2-3; the D is unclear. V dropped 2 bases and J dropped 3 bases, with 11 bases sitting between them. Germline V gives CDR1 KGHDR, CDR2 SFDVKD. The CDR3 consists of 15 residues.

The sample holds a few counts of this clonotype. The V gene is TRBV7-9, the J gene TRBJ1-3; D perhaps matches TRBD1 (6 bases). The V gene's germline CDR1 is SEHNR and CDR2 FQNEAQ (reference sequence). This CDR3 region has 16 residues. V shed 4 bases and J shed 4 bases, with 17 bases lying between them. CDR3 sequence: CASSYQGSLAGNTIYF. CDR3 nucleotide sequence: TGTGCCAGCAGCTACCAGGGGAGTTTGGCCGGAAACACCATATATTTT.

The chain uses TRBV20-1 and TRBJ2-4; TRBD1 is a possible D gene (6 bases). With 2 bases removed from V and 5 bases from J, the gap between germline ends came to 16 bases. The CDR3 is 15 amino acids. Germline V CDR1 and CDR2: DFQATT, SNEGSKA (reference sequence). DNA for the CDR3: TGCAGTGCTAGAAGTAATACAGGGAGCCAAAACATTCAGTACTTC. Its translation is CSARSNTGSQNIQYF.

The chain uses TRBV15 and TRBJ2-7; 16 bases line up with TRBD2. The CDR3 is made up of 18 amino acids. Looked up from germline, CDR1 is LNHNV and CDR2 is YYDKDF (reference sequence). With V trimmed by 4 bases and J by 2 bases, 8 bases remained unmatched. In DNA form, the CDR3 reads TGTGCCACCAGCACGGACGTGGGACTAGCGGGAGGGACCTACGAGCAGTACTTC. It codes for CATSTDVGLAGGTYEQYF. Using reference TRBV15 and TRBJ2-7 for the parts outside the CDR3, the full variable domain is DAMVIQNPRYQVTQFGKPVTLSCSQTLNHNVMYWYQQKSSQAPKLLFHYYDKDFNNEADTPDNFQSRRPNTSFCFLDIRSPGLGDTAMYLCATSTDVGLAGGTYEQYFGPGTRLTVT.

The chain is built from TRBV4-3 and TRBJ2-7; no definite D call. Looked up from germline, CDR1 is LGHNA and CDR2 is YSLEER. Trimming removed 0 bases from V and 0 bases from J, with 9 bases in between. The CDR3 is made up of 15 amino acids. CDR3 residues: CASSQEGWSSYEQYF. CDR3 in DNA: TGCGCCAGCAGCCAAGAGGGCTGGAGCTCCTACGAGCAGTACTTC.

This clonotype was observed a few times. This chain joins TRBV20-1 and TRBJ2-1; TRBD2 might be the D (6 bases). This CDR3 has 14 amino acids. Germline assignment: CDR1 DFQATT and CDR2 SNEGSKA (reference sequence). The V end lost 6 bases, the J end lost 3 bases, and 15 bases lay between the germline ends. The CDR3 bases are TGCAGTGCCGTTCGGGCGGGAATCTACAATGAGCAGTTCTTC. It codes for CSAVRAGIYNEQFF.

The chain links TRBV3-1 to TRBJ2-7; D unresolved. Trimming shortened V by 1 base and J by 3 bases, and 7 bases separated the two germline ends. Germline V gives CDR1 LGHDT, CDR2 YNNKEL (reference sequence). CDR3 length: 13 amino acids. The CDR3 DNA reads TGTGCCAGCAGCCAAGCAGGATTCTACGAGCAGTACTTC. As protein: CASSQAGFYEQYF.

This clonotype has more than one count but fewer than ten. The CDR3 reads CASTLAGRDEQFF. The CDR3 DNA reads TGTGCCAGCACCCTAGCGGGGAGGGATGAGCAGTTCTTC. The V gene is TRBV6-2 or TRBV6-3, the J gene TRBJ2-1; 9 bases agree with TRBD2. J lost 8 bases, V lost 7 bases, and 6 bases had no gene match. CDR1 is MNHEY and CDR2 is SVGEGT in the germline V gene. CDR3 length equals 13 residues.

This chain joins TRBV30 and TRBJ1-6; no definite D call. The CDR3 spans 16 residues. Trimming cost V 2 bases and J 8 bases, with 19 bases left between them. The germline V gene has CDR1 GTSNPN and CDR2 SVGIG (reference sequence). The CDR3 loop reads CAWSSHLSAGDSPLHF. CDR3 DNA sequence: TGTGCCTGGAGTTCCCATTTGTCAGCCGGGGATTCACCCCTCCACTTT.

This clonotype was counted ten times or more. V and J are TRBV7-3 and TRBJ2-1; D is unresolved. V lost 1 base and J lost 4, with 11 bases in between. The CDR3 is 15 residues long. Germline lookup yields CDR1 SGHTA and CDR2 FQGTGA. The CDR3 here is CASSLRVYQYNEQFF. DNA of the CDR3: TGTGCCAGCAGCTTAAGAGTCTACCAGTACAATGAGCAGTTCTTC.

The CDR3: CASSFWVDRLHSYEQYF. The CDR3 DNA sequence: TGTGCCAGCAGTTTTTGGGTGGACAGACTTCATTCCTACGAGCAGTACTTC. V usage is TRBV12-3 or TRBV12-4 and J usage is TRBJ2-7; the D gene is possibly TRBD1 (6 bases). The ends were cut back, 3 bases at V and 1 base at J, with 19 bases in the middle. The CDR3 contains 17 residues.